Below are 20 T cell receptor beta chains sequenced from a single sample in a study of T cell responses to AZD1222 COVID-19 vaccine. Only in-frame clones appear in the TCRdb table, and some are missing; sequencing was by immunoSEQ multiplex PCR. The data contain 130,000 to 150,000 clones, around 89% of them singletons. Here the sequenced sample was peripheral blood, taken on day 0 of MenACWY control vaccination. The receptors originated from an adult in good health.

The chain combines TRBV30 with TRBJ2-5; a weak D match, TRBD2 (5 bases). Between the trimmed V and J ends, which lost 0 bases and 6 bases, there was a span of 11 bases. This CDR3 has 13 amino acids. Looked up from germline, CDR1 is GTSNPN and CDR2 is SVGIG (reference sequence). The DNA for the CDR3 is TGTGCCTGGAGTGTAGCGGCACATCAGACCCAGTACTTC. It codes for CAWSVAAHQTQYF.

The sample holds one count of this clone. The rearrangement links TRBV7-2 to TRBJ2-2; a possible D gene is TRBD1 (6 bases). The V end lost 5 bases, the J end lost 6 bases, and 16 bases lay between the germline ends. The CDR3 length is 15 residues. The germline V gene encodes CDR1 SGHTA and CDR2 FQGNSA. The CDR3 loop is CASSPGQIVSGELFF. The CDR3 bases are TGTGCCAGCAGCCCCGGACAGATCGTCTCCGGGGAGCTGTTTTTT.

The chain has TRBV5-1 and TRBJ2-1; TRBD2 aligns across 7 bases. V gave up 6 bases and J gave up 5 bases; unmatched junction bases: 11. CDR3 length equals 15 residues. CDR1 SGHRS and CDR2 YFSETQ come from the germline V gene. This CDR3 is CASTPTGGWNNEQFF. CDR3 in DNA: TGCGCCAGCACCCCAACGGGGGGATGGAACAATGAGCAGTTCTTC.

V and J are TRBV30 and TRBJ1-6, with a weak D call TRBD1 (6 bases). CDR1 and CDR2 from the germline V gene are GTSNPN and SVGIG (reference sequence). The CDR3 runs to 16 residues. Trimming stripped 4 bases from V and 0 bases from J, with 13 bases between. CDR3 protein: CAWNPQGSSYNSPLHF. CDR3 nucleotides: TGTGCCTGGAACCCACAGGGTAGCTCCTATAATTCACCCCTCCACTTT.

The gene calls are TRBV2 and TRBJ1-1; D is ambiguous. Germline loops: CDR1 SNHLY, CDR2 FYNNEI. The V gene lost 6 bases and the J gene lost 3 bases, with 14 bases spanning the gap. The CDR3 is 14 amino acids. CDR3 loop: CASRPGRGDTEAFF. CDR3 nucleotides: TGTGCCAGCAGACCCGGACGGGGAGACACTGAAGCTTTCTTT.

This chain connects TRBV6-2 or TRBV6-3 to TRBJ2-5, with 10 bases aligning to TRBD1. The CDR3 extends over 13 amino acids. V lost 4 bases to trimming and J lost 5 bases; unmatched junction nucleotides: 1. From germline, CDR1 is MNHEY and CDR2 SVGEGT. CDR3 nucleotides: TGTGCCAGCAGTTGGGGACAGGGGGAGACCCAGTACTTC. Its translation: CASSWGQGETQYF.

As DNA, the CDR3 is TGTGCCAGCAGTTACGCGACAGGGACCTATGGCTACACCTTC. Translated, it gives CASSYATGTYGYTF. The V call is TRBV6-5, the J call TRBJ1-2, with 7 bases fitting TRBD1. This CDR3 comprises 14 residues. Germline V lookup: CDR1 MNHEY, CDR2 SVGAGI. V gave up 2 bases and J gave up 4 bases; unmatched junction bases: 4.

V and J are TRBV2 and TRBJ1-1; D unresolved. Germline CDR1 reads SNHLY; CDR2 reads FYNNEI. Trimming removed 9 bases at V and 8 bases at J, with 4 bases between. This CDR3 has 8 amino acids. The CDR3: CASVEAFF. The CDR3 region has the DNA TGTGCCAGTGTCGAAGCTTTCTTT.

CDR3 region: CASSDIGGSYGYTF. DNA of the CDR3: TGTGCCAGCAGCGACATAGGCGGGAGCTATGGCTACACCTTC. This rearrangement joins TRBV5-6 to TRBJ1-2; no clear D gene. CDR1 is SGHDT and CDR2 is YYEEEE in the germline V gene. CDR3 length: 14 residues. With 4 bases removed from V and 4 bases from J, the gap between germline ends came to 14 bases. Based on the CDR3 plus reference TRBV5-6 and TRBJ1-2, the full variable domain is DAGVTQSPTHLIKTRGQQVTLRCSPKSGHDTVSWYQQALGQGPQFIFQYYEEEERQRGNFPDRFSGHQFPNYSSELNVNALLLGDSALYLCASSDIGGSYGYTFGSGTRLTVV.

V and J are TRBV7-8 and TRBJ2-5; TRBD1 agrees at 7 bases. The CDR3 has 15 amino acids. Trimming removed 6 bases from V and 5 bases from J; junction bases left unmatched: 12. Germline V gene lookup returns CDR1 SGHVS and CDR2 FQNEAQ. CDR3 amino acids: CASRPHRGPQETQYF. CDR3 in DNA: TGTGCCAGCAGGCCGCACAGGGGCCCTCAGGAGACCCAGTACTTC.

The chain has TRBV6-4 and TRBJ2-3; 8 nucleotides align to TRBD2. CDR1 MRHNA and CDR2 SNTAGT come from the germline V gene. The ends lost 4 bases at V and 5 bases at J; junction bases unmatched: 5. The length of the CDR3 is 14 residues. The CDR3 loop is CASSGGGLGDTQYF. The CDR3 DNA is TGTGCCAGCAGTGGCGGGGGGTTGGGAGATACGCAGTATTTT.

The J gene is TRBJ2-3, the V gene TRBV28; D gene ambiguous. The germline gives CDR1 MDHEN, CDR2 SYDVKM. The CDR3 runs to 10 residues. The germline V and J ends were trimmed by 5 bases and 6 bases, with 3 bases remaining between them. Here the CDR3 reads CASSGDTQYF. The CDR3 nucleotides are TGTGCCAGCAGTGGGGATACGCAGTATTTT. Based on the CDR3 plus reference TRBV28 and TRBJ2-3, the full variable domain is DVKVTQSSRYLVKRTGEKVFLECVQDMDHENMFWYRQDPGLGLRLIYFSYDVKMKEKGDIPEGYSVSREKKERFSLILESASTNQTSMYLCASSGDTQYFGPGTRLTVL.

The chain recombines TRBV3-1 (or the pseudogene TRBV3-2) with TRBJ1-6, with a weak D call TRBD1 (6 bases). Deletions cut 6 bases from V and 10 bases from J, with 16 bases between. Germline V gene sequence: CDR1 LGHDT, CDR2 YNNKEL (reference sequence). The CDR3 is 14 residues long. Here the CDR3 DNA reads TGTGCCAGCAGTCCGGCGGGGGGCGAATCACCCCTCCACTTT. Translation: CASSPAGGESPLHF.

The chain couples TRBV6-2 or TRBV6-3 to TRBJ2-1; 12 bases are a match to TRBD2. CDR3 size: 19 residues. Germline CDR1 reads MNHEY; CDR2 reads SVGEGT. Trimming took 2 bases from V and 6 from J; bases not matched to a gene: 14. CDR3 sequence (DNA): TGTGCCAGCAGTTACGACCTCCTAGCGGGAGGGAAGGTTGGCAATGAGCAGTTCTTC. Translating gives CASSYDLLAGGKVGNEQFF.

V usage is TRBV2 and J usage is TRBJ1-2, with D possibly matching TRBD1 (6 bases). The germline CDR1 and CDR2 sequences are SNHLY and FYNNEI. The CDR3 length is 13 residues. V was pared by 7 bases and J by 4 bases, with 13 bases between. CDR3 nucleotides: TGTGCCAGCACCGGGGACATGACCTATGGCTACACCTTC. Protein sequence: CASTGDMTYGYTF.

CDR3 sequence (DNA): TGTGCCATCAGACGGGACATGAACACTGAAGCTTTCTTT. Translating gives CAIRRDMNTEAFF. This sequence joins TRBV10-3 and TRBJ1-1; D may be TRBD1 (6 bases). Per the germline V gene, CDR1 is ENHRY and CDR2 is SYGVKD. The CDR3 spans 13 residues. V lost 6 bases, J lost 0 bases, and 8 bases lay in between.

The V and J genes are TRBV28 and TRBJ2-2; D is tentatively TRBD1 or TRBD2 (5 bases each). The V gene lost 10 bases and the J gene lost 5 bases, with 20 bases spanning the gap. The germline V gene has CDR1 MDHEN and CDR2 SYDVKM. The CDR3 runs to 15 residues. The CDR3 sequence is CATSRVQWGTGELFF. In nucleotides, the CDR3 is TGTGCCACCTCTAGGGTCCAATGGGGGACCGGGGAGCTGTTTTTT.

The J gene is TRBJ1-5, the V gene TRBV27, with 7 bases matching TRBD1. Germline V CDR1 and CDR2: MNHEY, SMNVEV (reference sequence). CDR3 size: 16 residues. V gave up 6 bases and J gave up 0 bases; unmatched junction bases: 8. The DNA of the CDR3 is TGTGCCAGCAGACCAACAGGGGCCTATAGCAATCAGCCCCAGCATTTT. As protein: CASRPTGAYSNQPQHF.

The V call is TRBV7-9, the J call TRBJ2-2; tentatively, D is TRBD1 (5 bases). Germline V gene lookup returns CDR1 SEHNR and CDR2 FQNEAQ (reference sequence). V was trimmed by 6 bases and J by 6 bases, leaving 17 bases between them. The CDR3 has 15 residues. The CDR3 DNA follows: TGTGCCAGCAGAACAAGGGCAGGGAAGGCCGGGGAGCTGTTTTTT. This translates into CASRTRAGKAGELFF.

This chain's CDR3 is CATSEEQGPLSYNEQFF. The DNA for the CDR3 is TGTGCCACCAGTGAGGAACAGGGGCCTCTCTCCTACAATGAGCAGTTCTTC. The chain is built from TRBV24-1 and TRBJ2-1; 7 bases are shared with TRBD1. Germline V gives CDR1 KGHDR, CDR2 SFDVKD. The CDR3 has 17 residues. Trimming took 4 bases from V and 0 from J; bases not matched to a gene: 8.